The entry below gives a single T cell receptor (beta chain) sequence along with its context. Its antigen is currently not known. No per-base quality is available; no much larger clone lies one base away. This entry belongs to a study of memory CD4+ T cells and cytomegalovirus serostatus (dated by TCRdb to the late 2010s). About the investigation overall: The cohort included around 33 healthy adults from Belgium, of whom 9 were CMV seropositive and approximately 25 were CMV seronegative. To replicate a published TCR-based CMV serostatus classifier, the researchers sequenced the CD4+ memory TCRbeta repertoires of a Belgian cohort whose cytomegalovirus serostatus was known. General conclusions and limits of the study: Only CD4+CD45RO+ memory cells were sequenced, in contrast to the original study, which included naive and memory CD4+ and CD8+ populations. Of 164 previously reported CMV-associated TCRbeta sequences, about 72 appeared in the CD4+ memory repertoires, each in one to five individuals. On the Belgian cohort, the classifier based on the original framework reached a median bootstrapped AUC of about 0.96, with a 95% CI of 0.76-1.00. The results were interpreted as suggesting that the CMV-associated TCR signature is mostly present in the CD4+ memory repertoire. For CMV serostatus prediction, a median bootstrapped AUC of about 0.96 was reached with the original framework, and a median bootstrapped AUC of about 0.89 was reached with a US-trained random forest.

The CDR3 numbers 15 residues from cysteine through phenylalanine. The retained sequence is limited to the CDR3, 45 bases, with the frame set at the first base. The germline ends are 13 bases apart after V is trimmed by 6 bases and J by 0 bases. The germline V gene yields MNHEY for CDR1 and SVGAGI for CDR2. Genomic DNA was extracted from sorted cells with the Quick-DNA Microprep Kit. Amplification of TCRbeta DNA was done with the immunoSEQ hsTCRbeta kit, following the protocol from the manufacturer. TCRbeta libraries were sequenced on an Illumina MiSeq instrument. Per the authors' processing: Removing out-of-frame sequences left under 2.5 million distinct TCRbeta sequences, an average of around 67,000 per individual. Two values were used to score each individual: the count of roughly 180 previously reported CMV-associated TCRbeta sequences and the total count of productive distinct TCRbeta sequences. A beta-binomial model was reimplemented in Python, and scikit-learn random forests with default parameters were trained on US cohort data. Classifier performance on the Belgian cohort was reported as the median AUC with percentile confidence intervals calculated over 10,000 bootstrap iterations. In TCRdb, the immuneACCESS table is reduced to in-frame sequences with V and J assigned. These tables do not hold every clone; where another copy was compared, an unresolved V gene accounts for under half, and the others remain unexplained. The DNA was the basis for D and trimming; V, J and clone size are from that table. Present in this sample are about 50,000 clones, over 65% of which were seen just once. The top ten clones comprise roughly 0.6% of the sample.

Single viable CD3+CD4+CD8-CD45RO+ cells were sorted as memory CD4+ T cells on a FACSAria II. To determine CMV serostatus, a Roche Elecsys assay was used that detects serum IgG against CMV pp150, pp28, p38 and p52. Following thawing, total CD4+ T cells were enriched through positive selection using CD4 magnetic microbeads. The samples came from a separate study whose specific focus was interrogating the CD4+ T cell memory repertoire. Peripheral blood mononuclear cells were isolated and cryopreserved according to standard operating procedures, and serum was stored at -80 degrees C. The staining used CD3-PerCP (BW264/56), CD4-APC (RPA-T4), CD45RO-PE (UCHT1) and CD8-Pacific Orange (3B5) antibodies, and Sytox blue was used to exclude non-viable cells.

The source is an adult in good health and CMV-seronegative. Sequenced input: memory CD4+ T cells from blood. This chain joins TRBV6-5 to TRBJ2-3, with the D gene call left open. CDR3 region: CASSPSGWSTDTQYF. The DNA reads as follows: TGTGCCAGCAGCCCTTCAGGATGGAGCACAGATACGCAGTATTTT.